The 14 T cell receptor beta chains in this list originate from one sample, sequenced in a study of T cell responses to AZD1222 COVID-19 vaccine. The protocol was immunoSEQ multiplex PCR, while the TCRdb copy is restricted to in-frame clones and leaves out a portion. This sample yields under 100,000 clones, of which 70% to 90% are seen a single time; 6% to 9% belongs to the top ten. The sequencing used peripheral blood, collected on day 0 of AZD1222 vaccination. Receptor source: an adult in good health.

This clone was recorded many times. This chain joins TRBV4-2 and TRBJ1-5, with D possibly matching TRBD1 (5 bases). CDR1 is LGHNA, CDR2 YNFKEQ, per germline. CDR3 size: 15 residues. Trimming shortened V by 0 bases and J by 3 bases, and 9 bases separated the two germline ends. Here the CDR3 DNA reads TGTGCCAGCAGCCAAGAACCAGGGTTCAATCAGCCCCAGCATTTT. Encoded protein: CASSQEPGFNQPQHF.

In its sample, this clone was seen a few times. The chain employs TRBV6-2 or TRBV6-3 and TRBJ2-7; 7 nucleotides line up with TRBD1. The J segment lost 1 base and the V segment lost 6 bases, leaving 3 bases of the junction unmatched. Germline lookup yields CDR1 MNHEY and CDR2 SVGEGT. The CDR3 is made up of 13 amino acids. CDR3 in amino acids: CASSRGQSYEQYF. CDR3 coding DNA: TGTGCCAGCAGCCGGGGACAGTCCTACGAGCAGTACTTC.

The V call is TRBV9, the J call TRBJ2-5, with D uncertain. The germline V gene encodes CDR1 SGDLS and CDR2 YYNGEE. The CDR3 extends over 12 amino acids. Trimming cost V 4 bases and J 3 bases, with 7 bases left between them. CDR3 loop: CASSQKEETQYF. DNA of the CDR3: TGTGCCAGCAGCCAGAAGGAAGAGACCCAGTACTTC.

The rearrangement links TRBV7-9 to TRBJ1-6; the match to TRBD1 covers 7 bases. The CDR3 runs to 16 residues. The V gene's germline CDR1 is SEHNR and CDR2 FQNEAQ (reference sequence). Unmatched junction bases numbered 8, after V lost 1 base and J lost 8 bases. CDR3 coding DNA: TGTGCCAGCAGCTTAGAGACAGGGTTGAAGTATTCACCCCTCCACTTT. Its translation: CASSLETGLKYSPLHF.

This chain links TRBV7-7 with TRBJ1-6; no clear D gene. V was trimmed by 2 bases and J by 0 bases, leaving 8 bases between them. The CDR3 has 16 residues. The germline CDR1 and CDR2 sequences are SSHAT and FNYEAQ (reference sequence). CDR3 residues: CASSLWPSSYNSPLHF. The CDR3 DNA is TGTGCCAGCAGCTTATGGCCGAGCTCCTATAATTCACCCCTCCACTTT.

This clone was seen once. J is TRBJ2-1 and V is TRBV5-1; TRBD1 is a possible D gene (6 bases). The V end lost 0 bases, the J end lost 7 bases, and 17 bases lay between the germline ends. Germline lookup yields CDR1 SGHRS and CDR2 YFSETQ. The CDR3 totals 16 residues. This chain's CDR3 is CASSLVGTGPFNEQFF. CDR3 coding DNA: TGCGCCAGCAGCTTGGTCGGAACAGGGCCTTTTAATGAGCAGTTCTTC. The complete variable domain, with remaining parts taken from reference TRBV5-1 and TRBJ2-1, reads KAGVTQTPRYLIKTRGQQVTLSCSPISGHRSVSWYQQTPGQGLQFLFEYFSETQRNKGNFPGRFSGRQFSNSRSEMNVSTLELGDSALYLCASSLVGTGPFNEQFFGPGTRLTVL.

The chain combines TRBV6-2 or TRBV6-3 with TRBJ1-5; D remains ambiguous. V gave up 2 bases and J gave up 3 bases, with 14 bases separating them. The V gene's germline CDR1 is MNHEY and CDR2 SVGEGT. The CDR3 is 16 amino acids. The CDR3 protein is CASSYPPRRDNQPQHF. CDR3 sequence (DNA): TGTGCCAGCAGTTACCCCCCGCGACGGGACAATCAGCCCCAGCATTTT.

The CDR3 is CASSFGAALSSYNSPLHF. CDR3 DNA: TGTGCCAGCAGCTTTGGGGCAGCCTTGAGCTCCTATAATTCACCCCTCCACTTT. The chain combines TRBV11-3 with TRBJ1-6, with D possibly being TRBD1 (5 bases). The CDR3 is 18 amino acids. The germline V and J ends were trimmed by 3 bases and 0 bases, with 15 bases remaining between them. Germline V gene data show CDR1 as SGHNT and CDR2 as YENEEA.

V gene TRBV5-6 combines with J gene TRBJ2-3; D not certain. The germline V gene encodes CDR1 SGHDT and CDR2 YYEEEE. V lost 0 bases and J lost 0, with 8 bases in between. The CDR3 is made up of 15 amino acids. The CDR3 reads CASSLGPTSTDTQYF. The CDR3 DNA reads TGTGCCAGCAGCTTGGGGCCAACTAGCACAGATACGCAGTATTTT.

The V gene is TRBV28, the J gene TRBJ1-1, with 12 bases lining up with TRBD1. The ends lost 5 bases at V and 5 bases at J; junction bases unmatched: 6. The CDR3 covers 15 residues. The germline V gene has CDR1 MDHEN and CDR2 SYDVKM. The CDR3 DNA sequence: TGTGCCAGCAGTGCCGGGACAGGGGGCAGAACTGAAGCTTTCTTT. As protein: CASSAGTGGRTEAFF.

This chain joins TRBV6-5 and TRBJ2-7, with a possible D match to TRBD2 (5 bases). The CDR3 has 15 residues. CDR1 is MNHEY, CDR2 SVGAGI, per germline. The V end lost 4 bases, the J end lost 2 bases, and 15 bases lay between the germline ends. CDR3 region: CASSSPADGAYEQYF. CDR3 coding DNA: TGTGCCAGCAGTTCGCCAGCTGACGGGGCCTACGAGCAGTACTTC.

The chain recombines TRBV5-1 with TRBJ2-7; 9 bases are shared with TRBD2. Germline V CDR1 and CDR2: SGHRS, YFSETQ. The CDR3 extends over 13 amino acids. J gave up 7 bases and V 5 bases, and 7 bases lay outside the gene matches. CDR3 sequence: CASRSSGRGEQYF. The CDR3 bases are TGCGCCAGCAGGAGTAGCGGGAGAGGGGAGCAGTACTTC.

The chain recombines TRBV11-2 with TRBJ1-1; D possibly corresponds to TRBD1 (5 bases). Trimming removed 5 bases from V and 3 bases from J, with 7 bases in between. Germline-derived CDR1 and CDR2 are SGHAT and FQNNGV. This CDR3 contains 12 residues. The CDR3: CASSDRYTEAFF. The DNA for the CDR3 is TGTGCCAGCAGCGACAGATACACTGAAGCTTTCTTT.

V is TRBV28 and J is TRBJ1-2; D is possibly TRBD1 (5 bases). Germline V gene data show CDR1 as MDHEN and CDR2 as SYDVKM. Trimming took off 3 bases at V and 3 bases at J, with 5 bases between the two ends. The CDR3 sequence is 12 residues long. CDR3 sequence: CASSLGDYGYTF. DNA for the CDR3: TGTGCCAGCAGTTTGGGGGACTATGGCTACACCTTC.